What follows is one T cell receptor beta chain and its context. Its binding antigen is unknown. Base quality data are lacking; no much larger clone is found one base away. CDR1 LGHNA and CDR2 YSLEER were looked up in the germline V gene. From its cysteine to its phenylalanine, the CDR3 spans 15 amino acids. Only the CDR3 region is kept as DNA, spanning 45 bases read in frame from base 1. V is pared back by 0 bases and J by 4 bases, with 10 bases lying between the germline termini. Samples from volunteer blood donors who had recovered from COVID-19 were contributed by a second Seattle source. Whole blood was collected in K2EDTA tubes by collaborating institutions according to the institutions' own protocols. For TCRbeta analysis, collaborator samples were shipped as frozen whole blood, as isolated PBMCs, or as DNA extracted from either sample type. The entry originates in a study of blood T cell repertoires in COVID-19 (dated by TCRdb to 2019 to 2021). Background for the entire study: Samples from collaborators originated in the United States, Italy and Spain and spanned both the acute and convalescent phases of COVID-19. The prospective study material was composed of cDNA or gDNA derived from T cells, B-cell-depleted T cells, or PBMCs. Deeply sampled blood TCRbeta repertoires from subjects exposed to, actively infected with, or recovered from COVID-19 were included in the dataset. The repertoires were released in a freely available public database intended as a resource for research on the immune response to SARS-CoV-2. Samples were obtained from the ongoing ImmuneRACE study (first 160 participants) and from approximately 1,200 subjects provided by 6 global collaborators. Sample metadata almost always included a de-identified subject ID, COVID-19 status, age in years and sex. Where available, HLA class I and class II types were taken from metadata supplied by the sample provider and were not determined by assay-based typing.

On the study overall, not on this receptor specifically: How much clinical and demographic metadata was included differed by source and by participant, and the metadata was provided uncurated.

The immunoSEQ Assay, a bias-controlled multiplex PCR, was used to amplify TCRbeta CDR3 regions from genomic DNA. The paper's processing steps were these. The number of nucleated cells in each sample was estimated from the amplification of reference gene primers within the assay. Sequence reads were collapsed and filtered to measure the absolute abundance of every unique TCRbeta CDR3 rearrangement. For each sample, productive Simpson clonality was calculated as the square root of Simpson's diversity index over productive rearrangements. TCRdb provides this immuneACCESS table in a form limited to in-frame rearrangements. Some clones are lacking; in checked studies, under half of them reflect an unresolved V gene, and why the rest are absent is not known. The DNA gave D and trimming, while V, J and clone size come from that table. This sample has more than 200,000 clones in its table, and roughly 84% of those were observed once. Around 1.5% of the sample rests with the top ten.

Material for sequencing was peripheral blood. This TCR came from a woman in her forties who had recovered from COVID-19. The chain joins TRBV4-3 to TRBJ1-5; the D gene remains uncertain. The CDR3 loop reads CASSQEYLRNQPQHF. The bases read TGCGCCAGCAGCCAAGAATATTTGAGGAATCAGCCCCAGCATTTT.